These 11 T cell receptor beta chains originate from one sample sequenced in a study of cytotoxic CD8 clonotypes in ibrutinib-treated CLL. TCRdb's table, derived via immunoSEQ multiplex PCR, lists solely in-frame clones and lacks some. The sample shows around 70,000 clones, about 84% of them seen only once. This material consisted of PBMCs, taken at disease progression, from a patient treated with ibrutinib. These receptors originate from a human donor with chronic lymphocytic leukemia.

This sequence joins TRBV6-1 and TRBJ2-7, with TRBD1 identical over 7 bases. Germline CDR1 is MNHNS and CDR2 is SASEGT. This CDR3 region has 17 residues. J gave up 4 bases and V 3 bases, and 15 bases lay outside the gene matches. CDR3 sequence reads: CASSDFLRRQGRYEQYF. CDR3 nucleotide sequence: TGTGCCAGCAGTGATTTCCTGAGGAGACAGGGAAGATACGAGCAGTACTTC.

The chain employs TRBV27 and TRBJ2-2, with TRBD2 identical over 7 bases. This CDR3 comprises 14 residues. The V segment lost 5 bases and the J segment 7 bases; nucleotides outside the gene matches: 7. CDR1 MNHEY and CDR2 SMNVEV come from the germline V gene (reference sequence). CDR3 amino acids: CASSRGGVVGELFF. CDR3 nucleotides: TGTGCCAGCAGTCGTGGGGGGGTTGTCGGGGAGCTGTTTTTT.

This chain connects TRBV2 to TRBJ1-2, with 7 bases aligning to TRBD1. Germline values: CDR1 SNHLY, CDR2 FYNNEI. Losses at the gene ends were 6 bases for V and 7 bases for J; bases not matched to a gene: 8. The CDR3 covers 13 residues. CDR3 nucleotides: TGTGCCAGCAGGACCGACAGGGCGGGTGGCTACACCTTC. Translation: CASRTDRAGGYTF.

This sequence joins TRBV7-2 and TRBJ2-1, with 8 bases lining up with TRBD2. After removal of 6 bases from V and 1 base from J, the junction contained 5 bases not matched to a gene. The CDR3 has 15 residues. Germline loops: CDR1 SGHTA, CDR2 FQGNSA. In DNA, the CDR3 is TGTGCCAGCAGGTATAGCGGGATGTCCTACAATGAGCAGTTCTTC. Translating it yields CASRYSGMSYNEQFF.

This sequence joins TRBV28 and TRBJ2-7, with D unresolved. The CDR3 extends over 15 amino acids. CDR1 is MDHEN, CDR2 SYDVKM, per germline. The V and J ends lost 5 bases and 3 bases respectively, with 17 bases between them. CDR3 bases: TGTGCCAGCAGTGACGGATCACTCATTTACTACGAGCAGTACTTC. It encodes CASSDGSLIYYEQYF.

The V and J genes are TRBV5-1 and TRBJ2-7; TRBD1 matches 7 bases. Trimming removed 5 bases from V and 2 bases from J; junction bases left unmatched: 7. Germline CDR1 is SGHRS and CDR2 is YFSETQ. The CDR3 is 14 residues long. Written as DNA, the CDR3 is TGCGCCAGCAGACCACAGGGGATCGCCTACGAGCAGTACTTC. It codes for CASRPQGIAYEQYF. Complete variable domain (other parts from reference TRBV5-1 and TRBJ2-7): KAGVTQTPRYLIKTRGQQVTLSCSPISGHRSVSWYQQTPGQGLQFLFEYFSETQRNKGNFPGRFSGRQFSNSRSEMNVSTLELGDSALYLCASRPQGIAYEQYFGPGTRLTVT.

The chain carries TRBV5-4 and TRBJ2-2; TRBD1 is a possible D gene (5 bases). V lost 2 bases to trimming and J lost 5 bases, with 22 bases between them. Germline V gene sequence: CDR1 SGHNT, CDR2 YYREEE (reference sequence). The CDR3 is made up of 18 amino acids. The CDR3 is CASSFRRKGSGRTGELFF. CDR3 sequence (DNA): TGTGCCAGCAGCTTTCGGCGAAAGGGGTCAGGTCGGACCGGGGAGCTGTTTTTT.

The CDR3, as DNA: TGTGCCTGGACTTACCGGACGGGAAGGAACACTGAAGCTTTCTTT. Translating gives CAWTYRTGRNTEAFF. The V gene is TRBV30, the J gene TRBJ1-1; D is unclear. Trimming shortened V by 4 bases and J by 1 base, and 16 bases separated the two germline ends. The germline V gene encodes CDR1 GTSNPN and CDR2 SVGIG (reference sequence). This CDR3 is built from 15 residues.

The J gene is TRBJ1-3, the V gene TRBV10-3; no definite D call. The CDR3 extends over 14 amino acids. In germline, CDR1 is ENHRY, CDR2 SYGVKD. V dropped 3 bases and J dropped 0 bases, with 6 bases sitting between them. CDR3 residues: CAISDRNSGNTIYF. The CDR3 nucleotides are TGTGCCATCAGTGATCGCAACTCTGGAAACACCATATATTTT.

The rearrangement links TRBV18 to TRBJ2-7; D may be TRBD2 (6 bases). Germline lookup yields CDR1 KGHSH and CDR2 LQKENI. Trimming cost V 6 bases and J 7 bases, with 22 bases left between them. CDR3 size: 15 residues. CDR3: CASSAAAGTAWEQYF. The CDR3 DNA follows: TGTGCCAGCTCCGCGGCCGCCGGGACTGCTTGGGAGCAGTACTTC. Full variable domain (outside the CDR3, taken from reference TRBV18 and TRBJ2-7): NAGVMQNPRHLVRRRGQEARLRCSPMKGHSHVYWYRQLPEEGLKFMVYLQKENIIDESGMPKERFSAEFPKEGPSILRIQQVVRGDSAAYFCASSAAAGTAWEQYFGPGTRLTVT.

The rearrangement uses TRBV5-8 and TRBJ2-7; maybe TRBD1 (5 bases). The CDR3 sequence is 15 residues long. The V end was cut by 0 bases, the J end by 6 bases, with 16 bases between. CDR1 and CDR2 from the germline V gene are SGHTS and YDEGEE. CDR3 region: CASSLGPGIAFEQYF. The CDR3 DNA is TGTGCCAGCAGCTTGGGACCAGGGATTGCTTTCGAGCAGTACTTC.